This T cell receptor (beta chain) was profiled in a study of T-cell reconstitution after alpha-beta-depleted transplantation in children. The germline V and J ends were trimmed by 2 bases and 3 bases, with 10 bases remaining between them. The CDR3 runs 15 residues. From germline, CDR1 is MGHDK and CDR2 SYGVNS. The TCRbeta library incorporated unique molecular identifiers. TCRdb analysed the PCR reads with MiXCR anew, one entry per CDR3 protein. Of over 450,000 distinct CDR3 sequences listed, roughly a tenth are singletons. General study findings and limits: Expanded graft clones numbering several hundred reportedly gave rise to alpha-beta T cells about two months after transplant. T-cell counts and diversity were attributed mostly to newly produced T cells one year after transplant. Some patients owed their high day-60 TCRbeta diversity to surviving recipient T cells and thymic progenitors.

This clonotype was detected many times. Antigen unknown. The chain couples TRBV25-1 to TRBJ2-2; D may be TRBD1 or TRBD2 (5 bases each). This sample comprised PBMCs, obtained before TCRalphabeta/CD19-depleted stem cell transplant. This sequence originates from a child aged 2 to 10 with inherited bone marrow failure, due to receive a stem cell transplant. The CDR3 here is CASSEGGLDTGELFF. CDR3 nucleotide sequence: TGTGCCAGCAGTGAAGGGGGTTTGGACACCGGGGAGCTGTTTTTT. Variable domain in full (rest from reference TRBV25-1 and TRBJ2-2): EADIYQTPRYLVIGTGKKITLECSQTMGHDKMYWYQQDPGMELHLIHYSYGVNSTEKGDLSSESTVSRIRTEHFPLTLESARPSHTSQYLCASSEGGLDTGELFFGEGSRLTVL.